These 16 T cell receptor beta chains came from one sample sequenced in a study of T cells in Graves' hyperthyroidism and ophthalmopathy. The CDR3 regions of TCR beta were amplified from RNA transcripts. TCR CDR3 underwent first-round RT-PCR with the HTBI primer set. TCRdb passed the multiplex PCR reads through MiXCR, listing each CDR3 protein once. The sample consists of roughly 580,000 distinct CDR3 sequences, roughly 13% of them appearing once. The material sequenced was blood. The origin of the receptors is a woman between 25 and 40 years old with Graves' hyperthyroidism that later progressed to Graves' ophthalmopathy.

This clonotype appeared a few times. This sequence joins TRBV4-1 and TRBJ1-1, with TRBD1 as a possible D gene (6 bases). The germline V gene encodes CDR1 MGHRA and CDR2 YSYEKL. The V end was cut by 5 bases, the J end by 1 base, with 17 bases between. This CDR3 has 16 residues. CDR3 in amino acids: CASSYGGGGGNTEAFF. CDR3 nucleotide sequence: TGCGCCAGCAGCTACGGCGGGGGAGGGGGGAACACTGAAGCTTTCTTT.

The table lists this clonotype with many counts. The V and J genes are TRBV24-1 and TRBJ2-5; D might be TRBD1 (6 bases). Germline loops: CDR1 KGHDR, CDR2 SFDVKD. Deletions cut 7 bases from V and 2 bases from J, with 10 bases between. This CDR3 region has 13 residues. CDR3 DNA: TGTGCCACCAGCCCAGGGGAGCAAGAGACCCAGTACTTC. It codes for CATSPGEQETQYF.

This clonotype was counted ten times or more. The chain is built from TRBV11-1 and TRBJ2-3; 8 bases are a match to TRBD2. CDR3 length: 15 residues. J was trimmed by 7 bases and V by 0 bases; bases with no gene match: 6. CDR1 SGHAT and CDR2 FQDESV come from the germline V gene (reference sequence). As DNA, the CDR3 is TGTGCCAGCAGCTTAGCAGCGGGAGAATCGAATACGCAGTATTTT. As protein: CASSLAAGESNTQYF.

This clonotype was recorded at least ten times. The chain uses TRBV3-1 and TRBJ2-7; tentative D call: TRBD1 (5 bases). CDR3 length: 11 residues. Trimming took off 5 bases at V and 5 bases at J, with 7 bases between the two ends. Per the germline V gene, CDR1 is LGHDT and CDR2 is YNNKEL (reference sequence). The CDR3 here is CASSDSHEQYF. The CDR3 coding sequence is TGTGCCAGCAGCGACAGCCACGAGCAGTACTTC.

A note on this clonotype: A read error may explain this, as a much larger clone is one base away. The chain links TRBV5-1 to TRBJ1-4; D is ambiguous. The V gene lost 4 bases and the J gene lost 6 bases, with 13 bases spanning the gap. The germline V gene has CDR1 SGHRS and CDR2 YFSETQ. The CDR3 has 14 amino acids. The CDR3 DNA follows: TGCGCCAGCAGCACCGGTGTTACTGATGAAAAACTGTTTTTT. Its translation: CASSTGVTDEKLFF.

This clonotype was recorded many times. The chain couples TRBV19 to TRBJ1-3; D ambiguous. The V end lost 3 bases, the J end lost 0 bases, and 12 bases lay between the germline ends. Per the germline V gene, CDR1 is LNHDA and CDR2 is SQIVND (reference sequence). CDR3 length: 16 amino acids. The CDR3 DNA sequence: TGTGCCAGTAGTATCATTCCGGGAAACTCTGGAAACACCATATATTTT. Translating it yields CASSIIPGNSGNTIYF. Full variable domain (missing parts from reference TRBV19 and TRBJ1-3): DGGITQSPKYLFRKEGQNVTLSCEQNLNHDAMYWYRQDPGQGLRLIYYSQIVNDFQKGDIAEGYSVSREKKESFPLTVTSAQKNPTAFYLCASSIIPGNSGNTIYFGEGSWLTVV.

This clonotype appeared many times. The rearrangement uses TRBV12-3 or TRBV12-4 and TRBJ2-3, with D hard to call. Between the trimmed V and J ends, which lost 3 bases and 4 bases, there was a span of 11 bases. The CDR3 is 14 amino acids. CDR3 in amino acids: CASSFLLTADTQYF. The DNA of the CDR3 is TGTGCCAGCAGTTTCTTGCTTACGGCAGATACGCAGTATTTT.

This clonotype was seen many times. The rearrangement uses TRBV16 and TRBJ2-7, with 9 bases lining up with TRBD2. Trimming removed 3 bases from V and 4 bases from J; junction bases left unmatched: 13. This CDR3 contains 17 residues. Germline-derived CDR1 and CDR2 are KGHSY and FQNENV. The CDR3 loop reads CASSHGLLAGDGYEQYF. The CDR3 nucleotides read TGTGCCAGCAGCCACGGTCTCTTAGCGGGAGATGGGTACGAGCAGTACTTC.

About this clonotype itself: Possible read error: a much larger clone is one base away. This chain uses TRBV6-5 with TRBJ1-2; D unresolved. The V end was cut by 4 bases, the J end by 4 bases, with 10 bases between. In germline, CDR1 is MNHEY, CDR2 SVGAGI. The CDR3 spans 13 residues. In nucleotides, the CDR3 is TGTGCCAGCAGTTGCGGCAGCTCCTATGGCTACACCTTC. This sequence encodes CASSCGSSYGYTF.

This clonotype was found a few times. The J gene is TRBJ1-3, the V gene TRBV19, with D hard to call. Germline-derived CDR1 and CDR2 are LNHDA and SQIVND (reference sequence). Trimming removed 4 bases at V and 1 base at J, with 17 bases between. This CDR3 spans 17 amino acids. The CDR3: CASSTRLLGDSGNTIYF. The CDR3 bases are TGTGCCAGTAGTACGAGGCTCTTGGGCGATTCTGGAAACACCATATATTTT.

This clonotype was found a few times. One base away lies a much larger clone, so this may be a sequencing read error. The V call is TRBV7-9, the J call TRBJ2-5; 14 bases are a match to TRBD2. In germline, CDR1 is SEHNR, CDR2 FQNEAQ (reference sequence). CDR3 size: 18 residues. The CDR3 nucleotides read TGTGCCAGCAGCTCGACTAGCGGGAGGGTTCGGTGGAGAGAGACCCAGTGCTTC. It encodes CASSSTSGRVRWRETQCF.

This clonotype appeared many times. The chain is built from TRBV7-2 and TRBJ2-2; 7 bases line up with TRBD1. Unmatched junction bases numbered 3, after V lost 3 bases and J lost 5 bases. This CDR3 is built from 14 residues. In germline, CDR1 is SGHTA, CDR2 FQGNSA. The CDR3 region has the DNA TGTGCCAGCAGCTTGACAGGGCGAACCGGGGAGCTGTTTTTT. Protein product: CASSLTGRTGELFF.

The chain links TRBV20-1 to TRBJ2-3; a weak D match, TRBD2 (6 bases). Trimming cost V 1 base and J 0 bases, with 14 bases left between them. The germline CDR1 and CDR2 sequences are DFQATT and SNEGSKA (reference sequence). There are 16 residues in the CDR3. The CDR3 loop reads CSARGIERASTDTQYF. CDR3 sequence (DNA): TGCAGTGCTAGAGGAATAGAGCGGGCAAGCACAGATACGCAGTATTTT.

The CDR3 protein is CASSSTGTGLTTNEKLFF. The CDR3 bases are TGTGCCAGCAGCTCTACCGGGACAGGGCTTACAACTAATGAAAAACTGTTTTTT. The rearrangement joins TRBV28 to TRBJ1-4, with 9 bases aligning to TRBD1. The CDR3 totals 18 residues. Germline lookup yields CDR1 MDHEN and CDR2 SYDVKM. The V and J ends lost 6 bases and 0 bases, in that order; junction bases with no gene match: 11.

This clonotype appeared many times. V gene TRBV30 combines with J gene TRBJ1-3; D call uncertain. Trimming took off 3 bases at V and 4 bases at J, with 10 bases between the two ends. This CDR3 contains 13 residues. Germline V gene sequence: CDR1 GTSNPN, CDR2 SVGIG (reference sequence). The DNA for the CDR3 is TGTGCCTGGAGCCAGGAATCGGGAAACACCATATATTTT. This translates into CAWSQESGNTIYF.

There are many counts of this clonotype. The gene calls are TRBV11-3 and TRBJ1-3; 7 bases map to TRBD1. This CDR3 comprises 17 residues. CDR1 is SGHNT, CDR2 YENEEA, per germline. Losses at the gene ends were 2 bases for V and 0 bases for J; bases not matched to a gene: 7. Here the CDR3 reads CASSLRTGRDSGNTIYF. The CDR3 nucleotides read TGTGCCAGCAGCTTACGGACAGGCCGGGACTCTGGAAACACCATATATTTT.